This T cell receptor beta chain is drawn from a study of cytomegalovirus exposure and HLA in healthy donors. The PCR used 60 Vbeta and 13 Jbeta primers. The data were produced by immunoSEQ multiplex PCR, yet TCRdb's version contains in-frame clones alone and is incomplete. The data show about 120,000 clones, 75% to 85% seen once. Germline CDR1 and CDR2: SSHAT and FNYEAQ (reference sequence). This CDR3 spans 16 amino acids. Overall study results and limits: Information on immune exposure was restricted to one variable (CMV serostatus).

Notes on this clone: Its matching antigen is unknown. At one end the junction does not follow the germline gene, possibly because of a read error.

The receptor was derived from a woman aged 45-65 years in good health and CMV-seropositive. Sequenced: PBMCs. This chain links TRBV7-7 with TRBJ2-5; D is perhaps TRBD1 (5 bases). The CDR3 region has the DNA TGTGCTAGCAGCCCCCGTGCGGACATTCGACAAGAGACCCAGTACTTC. Its protein product is CASSPRADIRQETQYF.